The rows below give T cell receptor beta chains drawn from one sample of a study of T cells in Graves' hyperthyroidism and ophthalmopathy. One entry per CDR3 protein, called by TCRdb with MiXCR from the multiplex PCR reads. The sample contains more than 300,000 distinct CDR3 sequences, around 14% of which appear only once. Sequencing input: blood. Receptors were obtained from a woman aged 25-40 years with Graves' hyperthyroidism. CDR3s include the opening cysteine and the closing phenylalanine or tryptophan. A D gene is named only where the DNA matches it firmly. Rows give clone size only sometimes, using once, few, many, or a class for an expanded clone.

TRBJ2-2	.	17	few	TRBV28	CASARSWVRKKAGELFF	TGTGCCAGCGCCAGGTCTTGGGTTAGGAAGAAAGCCGGGGAGCTGTTTTTT
TRBJ2-1	.	15	once	TRBV4-3	CASSRRANSYNEQFF	TGCGCCAGCAGCCGTCGAGCTAACTCCTACAATGAGCAGTTCTTC
TRBJ2-5	TRBD2	16	.	TRBV2	CASSAMGGMYQETQYF	TGTGCCAGCAGTGCAATGGGAGGGATGTACCAAGAGACCCAGTACTTC
TRBJ2-5	.	14	.	TRBV19	CASGSGHLGETQYF	TGTGCCAGTGGTTCCGGACATCTCGGAGAGACCCAGTACTTC
TRBJ1-5	TRBD1	14	many	TRBV19	CASSGGQGDQPQHF	TGTGCCAGTAGTGGAGGACAGGGAGATCAGCCCCAGCATTTT
TRBJ1-2	.	13	many	TRBV11-2	CASSFGGARGYTF	TGTGCCAGCAGCTTTGGGGGGGCGCGGGGCTACACCTTC
TRBJ2-1	.	16	many	TRBV7-2	CASSLGIRLDYNEQFF	TGTGCCAGCAGCTTAGGTATAAGGCTAGACTACAATGAGCAGTTCTTC
TRBJ1-1	TRBD1	15	many	TRBV6-1	CASNPDRVKNTEAFF	TGTGCCAGCAATCCGGACAGGGTAAAGAACACTGAAGCTTTCTTT
TRBJ2-1	.	14	few	TRBV20-1	CSARGGRRINEQFF	TGCAGTGCTAGAGGCGGACGGCGGATCAATGAGCAGTTCTTC
TRBJ2-1	.	13	few	TRBV30	CAWMSGSYNEQFF	TGTGCCTGGATGTCCGGCTCCTACAATGAGCAGTTCTTC